This is a list of T cell receptor beta chains from one sample in a study of shared clonotypes between healthy human individuals. Only in-frame clones appear in the TCRdb table, and some are missing; sequencing was by immunoSEQ multiplex PCR. The sample has around 1.5 million clones; approximately 98% are singletons. Sequencing was done on a sample of naive CD4+ T cells sorted from blood. The receptors were sampled from a man in his thirties or forties in good health. Both conserved end residues are part of each CDR3. The D gene is left open where the match is weak. Some rows have no size entry. The others give once, few or many, or a class for an expanded clone.

v_call	clone_size	d_call	j_call	cdr3_length	cdr3_aa	cdr3_nt
TRBV9	once	TRBD2	TRBJ2-1	15	CASSVGTSLNNEQFF	TGTGCCAGCAGCGTTGGGACTAGCCTAAACAATGAGCAGTTCTTC
TRBV27	.	TRBD1	TRBJ2-7	15	CASSLRTGGHVEQYF	TGTGCCAGCAGTTTAAGAACAGGGGGCCATGTGGAGCAGTACTTC
TRBV5-4	once	.	TRBJ2-7	13	CASSNRALYEQYF	TGTGCCAGCAGCAACCGGGCCCTTTATGAGCAGTACTTC
TRBV27	.	.	TRBJ2-4	16	CASSSRGGASKNIQYF	TGTGCCAGCAGTTCGAGAGGGGGGGCGTCCAAAAACATTCAGTACTTC
TRBV18	.	TRBD1	TRBJ2-3	15	CASSPNRGQTDTQYF	TGTGCCAGCTCACCAAACAGGGGGCAGACAGATACGCAGTATTTT
TRBV19	.	TRBD2	TRBJ2-2	16	CASSTVTSGNTGELFF	TGTGCCAGTAGTACTGTTACTAGCGGTAACACCGGGGAGCTGTTTTTT
TRBV4-1	.	TRBD2	TRBJ2-1	16	CASSHPPGTSGNEQFF	TGCGCCAGCAGCCACCCCCCCGGGACTAGTGGAAATGAGCAGTTCTTC
TRBV9	.	.	TRBJ2-2	14	CASSVGGFDLELFF	TGTGCCAGCAGCGTTGGGGGATTTGATCTAGAGCTGTTTTTT
TRBV6-6	.	.	TRBJ1-1	15	CASSTPGQVATEAFF	TGTGCCAGCAGTACTCCGGGACAAGTCGCCACTGAAGCTTTCTTT
TRBV30	.	.	TRBJ1-5	16	CAWSGAGALGNQPQHF	TGTGCCTGGAGTGGGGCCGGGGCGCTGGGCAATCAGCCCCAGCATTTT
TRBV19	.	.	TRBJ1-2	13	CASSRARNYGYTF	TGTGCCAGTAGCAGGGCCAGGAACTATGGCTACACCTTC
TRBV6-5	.	TRBD1	TRBJ1-2	14	CASRTGQGVYGYTF	TGTGCCAGCAGGACAGGACAGGGAGTTTATGGCTACACCTTC
TRBV27	.	.	TRBJ1-4	14	CASSFAGIDEKLFF	TGTGCCAGCAGTTTTGCGGGTATAGATGAAAAACTGTTTTTT
TRBV7-8	once	TRBD2	TRBJ2-3	19	CASSLGGLAGGYFPDTQYF	TGTGCCAGCAGCTTAGGGGGACTAGCGGGAGGCTATTTCCCAGATACGCAGTATTTT
TRBV9	.	.	TRBJ1-1	17	CASSVSLKTHELIEAFF	TGTGCCAGCAGCGTCTCCCTCAAGACACACGAGCTAATTGAAGCTTTCTTT
TRBV4-2	.	.	TRBJ2-2	17	CASSQETPGLLTGELFF	TGTGCCAGCAGCCAAGAAACACCCGGCCTACTAACCGGGGAGCTGTTTTTT
TRBV7-9	.	.	TRBJ2-1	16	CASSLPGAHRYNEQFF	TGTGCCAGCAGCTTGCCTGGGGCGCATCGGTACAATGAGCAGTTCTTC
TRBV4-1	.	TRBD2	TRBJ2-2	16	CASSLIAGSDTGELFF	TGCGCCAGCAGCCTAATAGCGGGATCGGACACCGGGGAGCTGTTTTTT
TRBV18	.	.	TRBJ2-7	15	CASSPGRVGSYEQYF	TGTGCCAGCTCACCGGGCAGGGTTGGGTCCTACGAGCAGTACTTC
TRBV15	.	.	TRBJ2-7	15	CATSIDNRGIREQYF	TGTGCCACCAGCATTGACAATCGGGGGATACGCGAGCAGTACTTC
TRBV5-4	.	TRBD1	TRBJ2-1	16	CASSFGQGMFYNEQFF	TGTGCCAGCAGCTTTGGACAGGGCATGTTTTACAATGAGCAGTTCTTC
TRBV9	.	TRBD1	TRBJ2-1	13	CATGTGRNNEQFF	TGTGCCACCGGGACAGGGAGAAACAATGAGCAGTTCTTC
TRBV7-3	.	.	TRBJ2-1	14	CASRNNGVGYEQFF	TGTGCCAGCAGGAATAACGGTGTCGGCTATGAGCAGTTCTTC
TRBV28	.	.	TRBJ1-4	13	CASSLKGSEKLFF	TGTGCCAGCAGTTTGAAGGGGTCGGAAAAACTGTTTTTT
TRBV18	.	.	TRBJ2-7	16	CASSPPRSVGEYEQYF	TGTGCCAGCTCACCACCTCGGTCCGTTGGGGAATACGAGCAGTACTTC
TRBV9	.	.	TRBJ1-3	16	CASSVKTANSGNTIYF	TGTGCCAGCAGCGTGAAGACAGCTAACTCTGGAAACACCATATATTTT
TRBV28	.	.	TRBJ1-5	16	CASSLGLGFSNQPQHF	TGTGCCAGCAGTTTAGGTCTAGGGTTTAGCAATCAGCCCCAGCATTTT
TRBV2	once	.	TRBJ2-7	14	CASSEELGTYEQYF	TGTGCCAGCAGTGAAGAGTTAGGTACCTACGAGCAGTACTTC
TRBV5-6	.	TRBD2	TRBJ2-1	17	CASSPGLAGVWYNEQFF	TGTGCCAGCAGCCCGGGACTAGCGGGAGTGTGGTACAATGAGCAGTTCTTC
TRBV7-7	.	.	TRBJ2-1	16	CASSLNPLSTYNEQFF	TGTGCTAGCAGCTTAAATCCTCTTTCAACCTACAATGAGCAGTTCTTC
TRBV9	.	.	TRBJ2-2	15	CASSVLARNTGELFF	TGTGCCAGCAGCGTTTTAGCGAGGAACACCGGGGAGCTGTTTTTT
TRBV19	.	.	TRBJ2-2	14	CASSIGGSGGELFF	TGTGCCAGTAGTATAGGCGGGTCGGGCGGGGAGCTGTTTTTT
TRBV4-3	.	.	TRBJ2-3	15	CASSRLYGGTDTQYF	TGCGCCAGCAGCCGACTTTATGGGGGCACAGATACGCAGTATTTT
TRBV6-4	.	.	TRBJ2-2	13	CASSEGDTGELFF	TGTGCCAGCAGTGAGGGGGACACCGGGGAGCTGTTTTTT
TRBV28	.	TRBD2	TRBJ2-7	17	CASTLTSGRSPRGEQYF	TGTGCCAGCACCCTAACTAGCGGGAGGTCCCCCCGGGGCGAGCAGTACTTC
TRBV11-3	.	TRBD1	TRBJ2-2	14	CASSTRTGAGELFF	TGTGCCAGCAGCACTAGGACAGGTGCCGGGGAGCTGTTTTTT
TRBV19	.	.	TRBJ2-7	13	CASGRTATYEQYF	TGTGCCAGTGGGCGGACGGCTACCTACGAGCAGTACTTC
TRBV18	.	.	TRBJ2-5	15	CASSPGSAGQETQYF	TGTGCCAGCTCACCAGGTTCGGCCGGACAAGAGACCCAGTACTTC
TRBV19	.	.	TRBJ2-6	14	CASRAGSGANVLTF	TGTGCCAGTAGGGCGGGCTCTGGGGCCAACGTCCTGACTTTC
TRBV7-8	.	TRBD2	TRBJ2-7	15	CASSEVAGGPGEQYF	TGTGCCAGCAGCGAAGTAGCGGGAGGGCCGGGGGAGCAGTACTTC